This record looks at one T cell receptor beta chain sequence and its context. Its antigen remains unknown. The data originate from a study of T cells in Graves' hyperthyroidism and ophthalmopathy. Study information: Any treatment followed the collection of peripheral blood at initial diagnosis.

Amplification of TCR beta CDR3 regions used RNA as the template. Primed by the HTBI set, a first-round RT-PCR was run on the TCR CDR3. TCRdb recomputed calls from the multiplex PCR reads with MiXCR, one row per CDR3 protein. The table lists under 250,000 distinct CDR3 sequences, approximately 24% of them singletons. The CDR3 runs to 13 residues. V gave up 6 bases and J gave up 5 bases, with 13 bases separating them. Study-wide results and limits: Among clonotypes expanded in thyroid above 0.001, most were also found in blood.

The rearrangement joins TRBV12-3 or TRBV12-4 to TRBJ1-1; D unresolved. Sequencing used blood. This receptor was identified in a middle-aged woman with Graves' ophthalmopathy. Written as DNA, the CDR3 is TGTGCCAGCAGGGATCAAACTGAGACTGAAGCTTTCTTT. It codes for CASRDQTETEAFF.